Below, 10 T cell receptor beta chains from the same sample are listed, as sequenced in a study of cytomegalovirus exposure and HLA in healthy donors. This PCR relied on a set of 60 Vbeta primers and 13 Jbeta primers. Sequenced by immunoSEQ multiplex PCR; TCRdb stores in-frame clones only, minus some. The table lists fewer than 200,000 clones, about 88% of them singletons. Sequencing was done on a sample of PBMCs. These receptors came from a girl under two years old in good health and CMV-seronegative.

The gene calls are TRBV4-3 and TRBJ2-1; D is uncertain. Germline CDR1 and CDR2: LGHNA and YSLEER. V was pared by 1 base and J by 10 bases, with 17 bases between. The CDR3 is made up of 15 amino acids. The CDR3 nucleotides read TGCGCCAGCAGCCAAGCTCGCGGCCTGTCTGGCGAGCAGTTCTTC. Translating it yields CASSQARGLSGEQFF.

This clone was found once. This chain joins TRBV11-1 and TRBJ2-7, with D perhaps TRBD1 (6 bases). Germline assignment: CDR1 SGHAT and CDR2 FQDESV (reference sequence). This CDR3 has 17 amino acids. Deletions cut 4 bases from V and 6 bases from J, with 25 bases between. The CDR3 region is CASSYYVGELQGIEQYF. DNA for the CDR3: TGTGCCAGCAGCTATTATGTGGGGGAATTACAGGGCATCGAGCAGTACTTC.

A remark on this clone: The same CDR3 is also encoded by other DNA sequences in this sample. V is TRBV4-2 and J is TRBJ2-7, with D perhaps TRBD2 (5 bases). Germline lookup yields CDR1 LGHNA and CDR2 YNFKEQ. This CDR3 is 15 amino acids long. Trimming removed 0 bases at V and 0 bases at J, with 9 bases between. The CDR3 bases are TGTGCCAGCAGCCAAGATCGTGGGAGCTCCTACGAGCAGTACTTC. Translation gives CASSQDRGSSYEQYF.

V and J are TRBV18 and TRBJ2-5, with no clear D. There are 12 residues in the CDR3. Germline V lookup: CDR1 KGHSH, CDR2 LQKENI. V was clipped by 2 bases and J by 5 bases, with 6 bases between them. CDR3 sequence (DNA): TGTGCCAGCTCACCAAATGGCGAGACCCAGTACTTC. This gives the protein CASSPNGETQYF.

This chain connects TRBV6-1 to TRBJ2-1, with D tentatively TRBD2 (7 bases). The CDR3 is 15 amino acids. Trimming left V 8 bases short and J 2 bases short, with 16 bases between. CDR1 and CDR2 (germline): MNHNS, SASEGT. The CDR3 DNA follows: TGTGCCAGCGTGGGGGGGCGGGGCACCTACAATGAGCAGTTCTTC. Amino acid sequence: CASVGGRGTYNEQFF.

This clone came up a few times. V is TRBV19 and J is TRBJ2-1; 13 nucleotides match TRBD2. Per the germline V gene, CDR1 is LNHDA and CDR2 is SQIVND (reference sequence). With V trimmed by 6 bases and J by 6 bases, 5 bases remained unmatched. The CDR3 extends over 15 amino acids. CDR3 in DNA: TGTGCCAGTAGCAAGACTAGCGGGGGGCCCAATGAGCAGTTCTTC. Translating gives CASSKTSGGPNEQFF.

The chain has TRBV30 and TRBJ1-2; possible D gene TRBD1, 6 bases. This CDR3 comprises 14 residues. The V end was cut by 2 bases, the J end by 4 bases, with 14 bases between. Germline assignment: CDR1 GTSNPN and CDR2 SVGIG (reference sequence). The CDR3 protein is CAWSRQARSYGYTF. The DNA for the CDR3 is TGTGCCTGGAGTCGACAGGCTAGGAGCTATGGCTACACCTTC.

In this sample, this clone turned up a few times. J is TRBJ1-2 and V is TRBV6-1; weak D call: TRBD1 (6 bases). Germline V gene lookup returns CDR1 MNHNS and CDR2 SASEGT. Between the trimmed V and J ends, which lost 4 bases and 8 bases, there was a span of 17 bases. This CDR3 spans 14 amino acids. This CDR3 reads CASSALQQGRGYTF. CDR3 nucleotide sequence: TGTGCCAGCAGTGCCCTCCAACAGGGACGGGGCTACACCTTC.

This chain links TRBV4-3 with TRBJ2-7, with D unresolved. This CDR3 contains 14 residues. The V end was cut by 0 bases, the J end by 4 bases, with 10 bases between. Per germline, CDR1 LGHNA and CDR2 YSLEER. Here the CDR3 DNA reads TGCGCCAGCAGCCAAGAGAAGGCGGATTACGAGCAGTACTTC. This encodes CASSQEKADYEQYF.

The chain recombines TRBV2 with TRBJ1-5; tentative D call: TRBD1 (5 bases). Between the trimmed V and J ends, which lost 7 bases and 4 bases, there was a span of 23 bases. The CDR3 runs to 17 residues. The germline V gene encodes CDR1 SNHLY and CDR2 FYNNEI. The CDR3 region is CASKISGPGPQNQPQHF. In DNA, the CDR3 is TGTGCCAGCAAGATCTCCGGGCCAGGGCCTCAAAATCAGCCCCAGCATTTT.